One T cell receptor beta chain is described in this entry. Antigen specificity is unknown. This entry is derived from a study of cytomegalovirus exposure and HLA in healthy donors. General study points: In a later analysis, V- and J-gene trimming of beta chains associated with a DCLRE1C missense variant, replicated independently. As a later analysis revealed, most CMV-associated TCR beta chains appeared HLA-restricted.

The PCR ran on 60 Vbeta and 13 Jbeta primers. Measured with immunoSEQ multiplex PCR; TCRdb has only the in-frame clones, and not every one. This sample has about 130,000 clones, with about 83% found just once. Germline-derived CDR1 and CDR2 are SGHVS and FQNEAQ. This CDR3 comprises 15 residues. Trimming took 5 bases from V and 1 from J, leaving 13 bases between them. This clonotype was obtained from a young woman in good health and CMV-seronegative. The chain couples TRBV7-8 to TRBJ2-3; possible D gene TRBD2, 6 bases. The specimen sequenced was PBMCs. The CDR3 protein is CASSPAGPRTDTQYF. CDR3 nucleotides: TGTGCCAGCAGCCCCGCGGGACCTCGCACAGATACGCAGTATTTT.